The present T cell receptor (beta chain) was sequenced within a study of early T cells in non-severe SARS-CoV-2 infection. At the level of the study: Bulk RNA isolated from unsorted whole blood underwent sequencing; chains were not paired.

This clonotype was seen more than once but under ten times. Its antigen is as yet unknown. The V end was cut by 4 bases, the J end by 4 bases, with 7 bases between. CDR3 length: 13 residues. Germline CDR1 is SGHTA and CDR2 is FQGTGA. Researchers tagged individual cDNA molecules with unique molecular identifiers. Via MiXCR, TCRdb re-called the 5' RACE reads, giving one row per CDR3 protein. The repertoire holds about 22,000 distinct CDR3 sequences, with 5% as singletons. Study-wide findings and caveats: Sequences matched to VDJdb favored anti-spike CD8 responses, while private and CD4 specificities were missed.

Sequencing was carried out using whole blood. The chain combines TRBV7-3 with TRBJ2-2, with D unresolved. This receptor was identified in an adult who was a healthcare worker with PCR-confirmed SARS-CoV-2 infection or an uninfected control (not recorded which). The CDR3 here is CASSSAITGELFF. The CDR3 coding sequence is TGTGCCAGCAGCTCAGCCATCACCGGGGAGCTGTTTTTT.